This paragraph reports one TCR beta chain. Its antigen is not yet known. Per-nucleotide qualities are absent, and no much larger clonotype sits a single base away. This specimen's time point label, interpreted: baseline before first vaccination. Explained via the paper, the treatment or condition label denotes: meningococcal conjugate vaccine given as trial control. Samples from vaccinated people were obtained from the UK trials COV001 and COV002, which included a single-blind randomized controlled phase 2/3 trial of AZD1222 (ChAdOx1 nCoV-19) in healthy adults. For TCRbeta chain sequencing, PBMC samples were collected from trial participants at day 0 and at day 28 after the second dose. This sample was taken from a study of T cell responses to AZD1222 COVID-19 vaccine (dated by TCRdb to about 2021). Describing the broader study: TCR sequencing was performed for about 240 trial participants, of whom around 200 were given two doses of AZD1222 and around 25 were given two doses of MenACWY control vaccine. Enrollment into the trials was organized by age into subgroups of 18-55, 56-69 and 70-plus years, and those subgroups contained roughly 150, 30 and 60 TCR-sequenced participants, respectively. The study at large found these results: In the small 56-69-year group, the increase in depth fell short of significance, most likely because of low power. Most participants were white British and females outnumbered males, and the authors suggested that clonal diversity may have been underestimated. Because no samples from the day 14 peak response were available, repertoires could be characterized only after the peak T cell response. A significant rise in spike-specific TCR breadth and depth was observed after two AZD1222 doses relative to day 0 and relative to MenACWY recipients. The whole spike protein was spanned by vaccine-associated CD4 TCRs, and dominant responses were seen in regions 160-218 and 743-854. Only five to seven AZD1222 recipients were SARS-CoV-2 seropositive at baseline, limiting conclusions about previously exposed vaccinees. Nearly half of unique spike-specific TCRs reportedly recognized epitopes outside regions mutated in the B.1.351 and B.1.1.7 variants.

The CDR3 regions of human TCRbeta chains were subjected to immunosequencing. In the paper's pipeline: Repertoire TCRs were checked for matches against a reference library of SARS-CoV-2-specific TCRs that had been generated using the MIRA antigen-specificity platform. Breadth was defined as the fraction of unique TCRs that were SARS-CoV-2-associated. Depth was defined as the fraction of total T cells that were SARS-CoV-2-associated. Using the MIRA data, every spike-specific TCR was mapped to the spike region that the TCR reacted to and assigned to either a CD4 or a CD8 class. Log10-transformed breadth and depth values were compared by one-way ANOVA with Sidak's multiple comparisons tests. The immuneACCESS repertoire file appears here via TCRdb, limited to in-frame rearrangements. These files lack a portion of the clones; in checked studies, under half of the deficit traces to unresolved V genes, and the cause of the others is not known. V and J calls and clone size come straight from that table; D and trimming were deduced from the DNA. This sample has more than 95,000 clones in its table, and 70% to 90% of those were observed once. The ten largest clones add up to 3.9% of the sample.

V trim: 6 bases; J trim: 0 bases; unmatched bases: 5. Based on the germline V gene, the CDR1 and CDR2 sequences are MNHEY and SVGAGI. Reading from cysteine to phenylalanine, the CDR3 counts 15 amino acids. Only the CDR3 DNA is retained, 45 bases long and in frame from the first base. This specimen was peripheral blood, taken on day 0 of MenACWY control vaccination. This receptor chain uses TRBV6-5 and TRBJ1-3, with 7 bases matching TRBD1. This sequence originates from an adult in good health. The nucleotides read TGTGCCAGCAGCCGGGACAGCAACTCTGGAAACACCATATATTTT. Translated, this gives CASSRDSNSGNTIYF.